The rows below give T cell receptor beta chains drawn from one sample of a study of response to subunit inactivated influenza vaccine. From the RT-PCR reads, TCRdb called clonotypes with MiXCR, one entry per CDR3 protein. The sample lists about 520,000 distinct CDR3 sequences, about 7.2% occurring once. The source was PBMCs from blood, collected less than 30 months after vaccination. The receptors were gathered from a man aged 45 to 70 who received an inactivated influenza vaccine. Each CDR3 is given without its conserved first and last residue. A D gene is named only where the DNA matches it firmly. Size is stated for part of the rows, as once, few or many counts, or as a class when the clone is expanded.

j_call	d_call	v_call	clone_size	cdr3_aa
TRBJ2-1	TRBD1	TRBV4-3	NA	ASSQGLTRGHEQF
TRBJ2-4	NA	TRBV30	NA	AWETMGQKNIQY
TRBJ2-5	NA	TRBV10-3	NA	AISDGSGRETQY
TRBJ1-1	NA	TRBV6-1	few	ASSELYSHTEAF
TRBJ2-7	NA	TRBV20-1	few	SARDQWYEQY
TRBJ1-4	TRBD1	TRBV12-3/TRBV12-4	NA	ASSPRRQGAGEKLF
TRBJ2-5	NA	TRBV5-5	few	ASSRVGDGETQY
TRBJ2-1	TRBD2	TRBV7-9	NA	ASSLATSGRAREQF
TRBJ1-1	NA	TRBV14	few	ALGPAMNTEAF
TRBJ2-7	TRBD1	TRBV6-1	few	ASSNRQGFGNEQY
TRBJ1-1	TRBD1	TRBV24-1	many	ATSASGGTEAF
TRBJ2-2	NA	TRBV7-2	once	ASSPRGTDGYGELF
TRBJ2-3	TRBD2	TRBV20-1	few	SASIAGGGGDTQY
TRBJ2-2	TRBD1	TRBV9	many	ASSPRTGHTGELF
TRBJ1-5	TRBD1	TRBV10-3	NA	ATKGTVGDSNQPQH
TRBJ2-7	NA	TRBV6-1	many	ASSRTANSYEQY
TRBJ1-2	TRBD1	TRBV3-1	NA	ASSEQGAYGYT
TRBJ1-6	NA	TRBV10-3	few	AISEPDIFSPLH
TRBJ2-1	TRBD2	TRBV28	few	ATKAGVGYNEQF
TRBJ2-1	TRBD2	TRBV15	many	ATSRGPSGGDNEQF
TRBJ2-7	TRBD2	TRBV29-1	few	SVSGTSGGSYEQY
TRBJ1-2	NA	TRBV18	NA	ASLSDLNYGYT
TRBJ1-2	TRBD1	TRBV10-3	few	AIRGTANYGYT
TRBJ1-4	NA	TRBV4-2	few	ASRLGNEKLF
TRBJ2-1	TRBD2	TRBV20-1	few	SARGPILAVSYNEQF
TRBJ2-3	NA	TRBV6-2/TRBV6-3	few	ASSQTGQRTDTQY
TRBJ1-2	TRBD1	TRBV7-9	many	ASSESGTGDGYT
TRBJ2-4	NA	TRBV28	few	ASSLNLNIQY
TRBJ2-1	NA	TRBV20-1	many	SARSPTGRNYNEQF
TRBJ2-2	TRBD2	TRBV4-1	many	ASSAPGLGTGELF
TRBJ2-1	TRBD1	TRBV12-3/TRBV12-4	many	ASSSHRGEQF
TRBJ1-1	NA	TRBV29-1	few	SVTVRDWENTEAF
TRBJ1-5	NA	TRBV4-3	NA	ASSQDHRGAGQPQH
TRBJ1-4	NA	TRBV5-1	few	ASSFNAGGPNEKLF
TRBJ2-2	NA	TRBV7-2	NA	ATNPSSHNTGELF
TRBJ2-2	NA	TRBV6-1	many	ASRDNGAGELF
TRBJ2-1	NA	TRBV6-2/TRBV6-3	few	ASSYLSWEIHYNEQF
TRBJ1-2	NA	TRBV4-3	many	ASSQEAANYGYT
TRBJ2-3	NA	TRBV10-1	few	ASSERTASTDTQY
TRBJ2-3	NA	TRBV6-1	NA	ASSLALCTDTQY
TRBJ2-3	TRBD2	TRBV6-2/TRBV6-3	NA	ASSLSGTFSDTQY
TRBJ2-1	TRBD1	TRBV7-2	few	ASSPRQGRGEQF
TRBJ2-2	NA	TRBV19	NA	ASSNGLVLTGELF
TRBJ1-1	TRBD1	TRBV27	many	ASSSVQGGNTEAF
TRBJ1-2	NA	TRBV6-1	few	ASSEPQPLYGYT